A selection of T cell receptor beta chains follows, all from one sample in a study of shared clonotypes between healthy human individuals. Repertoires were generated with immunoSEQ multiplex PCR, while TCRdb's copy carries only in-frame clones and drops some. The sample contains millions of clones, 85% to 95% of which appear only once. The sequencing input was naive CD4+ T cells sorted from blood. These receptors all come from a man younger than 35 in good health. Each CDR3 is given without its conserved first and last residue. The order of the fields is V gene, CDR3 protein.

v_gene: TRBV28
CDR3aa: ASSSGPDSSYNSPLH

v_gene: TRBV5-6
CDR3aa: ASRLGTVTYEQY

v_gene: TRBV28
CDR3aa: ASSSSGTEYTDTQY

v_gene: TRBV18
CDR3aa: ASSPPQGLSTGELF

v_gene: TRBV15
CDR3aa: ATSRDRPDTQY

v_gene: TRBV2
CDR3aa: ASSVASGAMKTQY

v_gene: TRBV5-1
CDR3aa: ASRDTQNTEAF

v_gene: TRBV5-6
CDR3aa: ASSQGGGVSNQPQH

v_gene: TRBV28
CDR3aa: ASSSDGQGSYGYT

v_gene: TRBV30
CDR3aa: AGKRLMNTEAF

v_gene: TRBV7-3
CDR3aa: ASSSTSGYYNEQF

v_gene: TRBV5-1
CDR3aa: ASSPTGNYEQY

v_gene: TRBV11-2
CDR3aa: ASSSGQGNTIY

v_gene: TRBV13
CDR3aa: ASSRGAVDTQY

v_gene: TRBV30
CDR3aa: AWSAIVGVQETQY

v_gene: TRBV7-9
CDR3aa: ASSFEWRNTEAF

v_gene: TRBV5-1
CDR3aa: ASSLGPAQGSYEQY

v_gene: TRBV28
CDR3aa: ASSLSGTHYNEQF

v_gene: TRBV6-5
CDR3aa: ASSYRQGTGYT

v_gene: TRBV5-1
CDR3aa: ASSSWDLTGELF

v_gene: TRBV2
CDR3aa: ASSKGQGGTDTQY

v_gene: TRBV4-1
CDR3aa: ASSQGGTGTYEQY

v_gene: TRBV18
CDR3aa: ASSNIGNTEAF

v_gene: TRBV6-5
CDR3aa: ASSQRGNTEAF

v_gene: TRBV28
CDR3aa: ASSPPARTVATGELF

v_gene: TRBV7-9
CDR3aa: ASSLDTLAYEQY

v_gene: TRBV6-5
CDR3aa: ASRPGQRSSYEQY

v_gene: TRBV7-2
CDR3aa: ASTRDWNTGELF

v_gene: TRBV5-5
CDR3aa: ASSPREGNYGYT

v_gene: TRBV5-1
CDR3aa: ASSLAVGGTDTQY

v_gene: TRBV10-3
CDR3aa: AISEPPLSGQDYEQY

v_gene: TRBV10-1
CDR3aa: ASSATGDGNTIY

v_gene: TRBV9
CDR3aa: ASSPQGSSTDTQY

v_gene: TRBV13
CDR3aa: ASSLRGSSYNEQF

v_gene: TRBV5-1
CDR3aa: ASSFSTGGNQPQH

v_gene: TRBV18
CDR3aa: ASSPRQGANSPLH

v_gene: TRBV9
CDR3aa: ASSGRPSGTDTQY

v_gene: TRBV6-6
CDR3aa: ATSRPAGGRETQY

v_gene: TRBV9
CDR3aa: ASSVVPVRGHSTDTQY

v_gene: TRBV21-1
CDR3aa: ATKSGDFSDGYT

v_gene: TRBV18
CDR3aa: ASSPIAGGTDTQY

v_gene: TRBV6-5
CDR3aa: ASSYYGTKSYEQY

v_gene: TRBV7-2
CDR3aa: ASSLDKRGLATDTQY

v_gene: TRBV18
CDR3aa: ASSSDLYEQY

v_gene: TRBV6-5
CDR3aa: ASSPRGLAEQF

v_gene: TRBV29-1
CDR3aa: SVEVTGFYGYT

v_gene: TRBV28
CDR3aa: ASSLTSALEAF

v_gene: TRBV6-5
CDR3aa: ASSYGGGVMNTEAF

v_gene: TRBV2
CDR3aa: ASSPQGHNTEAF

v_gene: TRBV6-5
CDR3aa: ASRGYGNTIY

v_gene: TRBV30
CDR3aa: AWSVRRHGEQF

v_gene: TRBV4-2
CDR3aa: ASSQDERGGLAQY

v_gene: TRBV25-1
CDR3aa: ASSWGSSYNEQF

v_gene: TRBV4-3
CDR3aa: ASSLGTGGGNYGYT

v_gene: TRBV5-6
CDR3aa: ASSSRSIAKNIQY

v_gene: TRBV6-1
CDR3aa: ASIKAGGPFYEQY

v_gene: TRBV5-1
CDR3aa: ASSTLQGRELF

v_gene: TRBV29-1
CDR3aa: SVEVAGGPNEQF

v_gene: TRBV28
CDR3aa: ASSFLNSYGYT